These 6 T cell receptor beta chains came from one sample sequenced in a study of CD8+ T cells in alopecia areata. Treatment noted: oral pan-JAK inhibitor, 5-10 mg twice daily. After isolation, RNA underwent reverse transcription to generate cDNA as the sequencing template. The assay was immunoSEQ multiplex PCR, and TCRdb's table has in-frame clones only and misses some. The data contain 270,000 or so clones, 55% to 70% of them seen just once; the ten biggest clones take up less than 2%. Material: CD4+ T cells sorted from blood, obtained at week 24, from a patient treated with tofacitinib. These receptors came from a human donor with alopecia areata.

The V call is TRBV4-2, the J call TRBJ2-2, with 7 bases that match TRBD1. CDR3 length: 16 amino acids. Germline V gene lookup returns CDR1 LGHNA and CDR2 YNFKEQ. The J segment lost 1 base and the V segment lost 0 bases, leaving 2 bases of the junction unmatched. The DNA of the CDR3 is TGTGCCAGCAGCCAAGAAGGGGGCCAGAACACCGGGGAGCTGTTTTTT. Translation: CASSQEGGQNTGELFF.

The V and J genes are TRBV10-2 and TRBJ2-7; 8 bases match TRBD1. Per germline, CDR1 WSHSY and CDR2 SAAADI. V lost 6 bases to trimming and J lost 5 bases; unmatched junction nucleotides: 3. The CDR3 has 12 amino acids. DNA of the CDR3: TGCGCCAGCAGCCCAGGGGGCCACGAGCAGTACTTC. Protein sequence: CASSPGGHEQYF.

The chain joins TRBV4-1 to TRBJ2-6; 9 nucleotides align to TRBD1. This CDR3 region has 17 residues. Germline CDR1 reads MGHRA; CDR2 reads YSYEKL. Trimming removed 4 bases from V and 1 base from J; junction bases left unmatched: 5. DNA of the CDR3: TGCGCCAGCAGCCGACCCGGGACAGGGTCTGGGGCCAACGTCCTGACTTTC. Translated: CASSRPGTGSGANVLTF.

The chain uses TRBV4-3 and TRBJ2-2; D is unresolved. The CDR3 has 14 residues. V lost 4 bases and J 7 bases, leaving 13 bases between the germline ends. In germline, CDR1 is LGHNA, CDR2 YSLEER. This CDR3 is CASSLDTSSGELFF. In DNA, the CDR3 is TGCGCCAGCAGCCTTGATACGTCTAGCGGGGAGCTGTTTTTT.

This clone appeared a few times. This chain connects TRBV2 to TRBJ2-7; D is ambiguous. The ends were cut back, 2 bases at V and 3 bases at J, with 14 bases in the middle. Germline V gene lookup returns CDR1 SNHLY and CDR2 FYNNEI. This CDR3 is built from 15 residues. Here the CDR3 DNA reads TGTGCCAGCAGTGAACGCAACTGGTGGCTCTACGAGCAGTACTTC. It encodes CASSERNWWLYEQYF.

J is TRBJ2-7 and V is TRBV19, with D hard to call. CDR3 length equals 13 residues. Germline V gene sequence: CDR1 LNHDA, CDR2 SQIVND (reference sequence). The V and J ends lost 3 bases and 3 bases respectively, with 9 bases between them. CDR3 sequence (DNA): TGTGCCAGTAGTATGGTGACGGGCTACGAGCAGTACTTC. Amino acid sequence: CASSMVTGYEQYF. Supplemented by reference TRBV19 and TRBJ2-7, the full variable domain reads DGGITQSPKYLFRKEGQNVTLSCEQNLNHDAMYWYRQDPGQGLRLIYYSQIVNDFQKGDIAEGYSVSREKKESFPLTVTSAQKNPTAFYLCASSMVTGYEQYFGPGTRLTVT.